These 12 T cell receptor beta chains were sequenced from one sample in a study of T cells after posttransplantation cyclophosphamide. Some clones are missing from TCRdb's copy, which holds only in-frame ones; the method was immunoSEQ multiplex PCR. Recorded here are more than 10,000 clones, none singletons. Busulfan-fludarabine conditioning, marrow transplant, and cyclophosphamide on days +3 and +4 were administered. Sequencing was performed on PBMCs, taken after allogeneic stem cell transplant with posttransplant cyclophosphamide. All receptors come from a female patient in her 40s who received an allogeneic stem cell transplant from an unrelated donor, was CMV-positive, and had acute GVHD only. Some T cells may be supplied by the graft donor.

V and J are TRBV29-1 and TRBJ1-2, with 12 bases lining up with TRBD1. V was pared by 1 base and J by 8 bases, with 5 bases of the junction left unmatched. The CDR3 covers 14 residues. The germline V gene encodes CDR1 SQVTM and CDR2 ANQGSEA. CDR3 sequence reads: CSVEVGTGGRGYTF. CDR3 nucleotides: TGCAGCGTTGAAGTGGGGACAGGGGGCCGAGGCTACACCTTC.

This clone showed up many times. The CDR3 loop is CASNTGPSYGYTF. CDR3 DNA: TGTGCCAGCAATACAGGGCCCTCCTATGGCTACACCTTC. The V gene is TRBV2, the J gene TRBJ1-2; possibly TRBD1 for D (6 bases). Trimming took off 7 bases at V and 4 bases at J, with 13 bases between the two ends. The CDR3 extends over 13 amino acids. From germline, CDR1 is SNHLY and CDR2 FYNNEI. Full variable domain (remainder filled in from reference TRBV2 and TRBJ1-2): EPEVTQTPSHQVTQMGQEVILRCVPISNHLYFYWYRQILGQKVEFLVSFYNNEISEKSEIFDDQFSVERPDGSNFTLKIRSTKLEDSAMYFCASNTGPSYGYTFGSGTRLTVV.

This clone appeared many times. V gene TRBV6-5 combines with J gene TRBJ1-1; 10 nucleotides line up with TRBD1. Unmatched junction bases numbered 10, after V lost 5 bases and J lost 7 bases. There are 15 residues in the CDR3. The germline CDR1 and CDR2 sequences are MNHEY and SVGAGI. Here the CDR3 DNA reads TGTGCCAGCAGTACAGCCGGGACAGGGGTTGGTGAAGCTTTCTTT. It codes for CASSTAGTGVGEAFF.

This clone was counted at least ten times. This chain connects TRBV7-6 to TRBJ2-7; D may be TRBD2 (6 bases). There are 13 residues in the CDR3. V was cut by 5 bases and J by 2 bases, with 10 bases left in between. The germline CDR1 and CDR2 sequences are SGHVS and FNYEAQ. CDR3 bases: TGTGCCAGCAGCCCCAGGGAGGCCTACGAGCAGTACTTC. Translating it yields CASSPREAYEQYF.

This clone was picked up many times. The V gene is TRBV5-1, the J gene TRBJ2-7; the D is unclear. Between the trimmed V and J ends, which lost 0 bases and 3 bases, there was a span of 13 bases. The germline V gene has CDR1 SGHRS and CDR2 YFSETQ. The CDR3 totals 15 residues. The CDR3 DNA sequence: TGCGCCAGCAGCTTGGATGGCAGGTTGGGCTACGAGCAGTACTTC. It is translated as CASSLDGRLGYEQYF.

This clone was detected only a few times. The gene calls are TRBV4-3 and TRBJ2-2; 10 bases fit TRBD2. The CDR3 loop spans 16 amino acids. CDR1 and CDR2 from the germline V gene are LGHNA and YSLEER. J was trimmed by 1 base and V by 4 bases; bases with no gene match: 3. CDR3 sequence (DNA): TGCGCCAGCAGCCGTCTAGCGGGGGTGAACACCGGGGAGCTGTTTTTT. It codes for CASSRLAGVNTGELFF.

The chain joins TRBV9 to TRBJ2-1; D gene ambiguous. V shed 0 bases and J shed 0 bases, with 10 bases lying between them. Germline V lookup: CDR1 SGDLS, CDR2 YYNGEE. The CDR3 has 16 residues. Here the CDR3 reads CASSVGASSSYNEQFF. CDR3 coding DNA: TGTGCCAGCAGCGTAGGTGCTTCCAGCTCCTACAATGAGCAGTTCTTC.

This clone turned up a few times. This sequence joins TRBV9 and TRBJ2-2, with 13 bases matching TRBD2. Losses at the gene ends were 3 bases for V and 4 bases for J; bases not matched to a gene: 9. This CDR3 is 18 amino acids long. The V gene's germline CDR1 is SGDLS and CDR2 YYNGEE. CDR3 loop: CASSGGLAGYSSTGELFF. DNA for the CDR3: TGTGCCAGCAGCGGGGGACTAGCGGGATACAGTAGCACCGGGGAGCTGTTTTTT.

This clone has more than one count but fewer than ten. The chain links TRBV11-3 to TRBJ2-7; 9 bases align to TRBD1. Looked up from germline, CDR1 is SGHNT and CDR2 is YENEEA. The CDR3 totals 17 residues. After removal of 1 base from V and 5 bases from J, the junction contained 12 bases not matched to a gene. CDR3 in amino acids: CASSLGDRGIGLDEQYF. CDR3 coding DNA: TGTGCCAGCAGCTTAGGAGACAGGGGGATCGGGTTGGACGAGCAGTACTTC.

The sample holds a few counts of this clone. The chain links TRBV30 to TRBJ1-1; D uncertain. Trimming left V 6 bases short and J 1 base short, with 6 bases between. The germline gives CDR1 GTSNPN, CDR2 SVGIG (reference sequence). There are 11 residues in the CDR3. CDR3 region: CACERNTEAFF. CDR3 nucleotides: TGTGCCTGTGAGAGGAACACTGAAGCTTTCTTT.

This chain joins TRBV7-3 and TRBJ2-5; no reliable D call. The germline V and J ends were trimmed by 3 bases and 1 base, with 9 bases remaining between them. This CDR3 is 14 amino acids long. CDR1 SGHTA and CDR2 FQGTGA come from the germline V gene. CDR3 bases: TGTGCCAGCAGCTTCGCCGGGTCCCAAGAGACCCAGTACTTC. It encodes CASSFAGSQETQYF.

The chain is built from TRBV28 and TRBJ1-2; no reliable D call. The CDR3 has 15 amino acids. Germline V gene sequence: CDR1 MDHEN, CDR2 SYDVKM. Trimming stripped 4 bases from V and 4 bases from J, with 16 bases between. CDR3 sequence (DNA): TGTGCCAGCAGTTCTAGGGAGGTCGAAGGCTATGGCTACACCTTC. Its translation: CASSSREVEGYGYTF.